This T cell receptor beta chain was profiled in a study of breast tumors, draining lymph nodes, adjacent tissues. Findings of the study overall: Luminal-like breast cancer showed significantly greater tumor-nontumor repertoire similarity than basal-like breast cancer did. Tumor TCR diversity was below lymph nodes but above nontumor tissue. The lymph node origin of tumor T cells was framed as consistent with a hypothesis, not demonstrated. Most tumor T cells seemingly derive from lymph node, then expand in tumor.

TCRdb independently ran MiXCR on the multiplex PCR reads; one entry per CDR3 protein. The sample yields under 350,000 distinct CDR3 sequences, 30% seen once. Axillary draining lymph nodes of breast cancer patients supplied the node samples. The CDR3 covers 13 residues. Germline lookup yields CDR1 DFQATT and CDR2 SNEGSKA (reference sequence). The V end lost 6 bases, the J end lost 2 bases, and 13 bases lay between the germline ends. There are many counts of this clonotype. Its antigen is unknown. The chain links TRBV20-1 to TRBJ2-5; no firm D call. This sequence originates from a female donor with breast cancer. Some clones in this sample may be carry-over from other donors' samples. The sample comprised axillary lymph node tissue. The CDR3 reads CSAQSPIQETQYF. DNA for the CDR3: TGCAGTGCCCAGAGTCCCATACAAGAGACCCAGTACTTC.